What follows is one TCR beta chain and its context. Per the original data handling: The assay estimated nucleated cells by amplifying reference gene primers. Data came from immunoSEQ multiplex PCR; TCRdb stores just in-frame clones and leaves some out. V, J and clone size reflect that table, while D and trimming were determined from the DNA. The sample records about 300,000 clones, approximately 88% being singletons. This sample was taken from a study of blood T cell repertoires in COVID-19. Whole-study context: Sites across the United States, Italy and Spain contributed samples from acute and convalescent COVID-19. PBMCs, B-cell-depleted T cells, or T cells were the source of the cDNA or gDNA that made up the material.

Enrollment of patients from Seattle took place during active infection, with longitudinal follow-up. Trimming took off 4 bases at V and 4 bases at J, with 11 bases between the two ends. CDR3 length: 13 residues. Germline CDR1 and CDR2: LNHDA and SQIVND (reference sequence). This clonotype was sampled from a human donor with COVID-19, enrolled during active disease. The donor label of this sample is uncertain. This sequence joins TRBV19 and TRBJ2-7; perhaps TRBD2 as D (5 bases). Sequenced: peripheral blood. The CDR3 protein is CASSTPGRYEQYF. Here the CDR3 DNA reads TGTGCCAGTAGTACGCCGGGAAGATACGAGCAGTACTTC.